The clone carrying this T cell receptor beta chain showed up just a few times. Germline V gene data show CDR1 as LNHDA and CDR2 as SQIVND (reference sequence). The CDR3 consists of 14 residues. V was cut by 5 bases and J by 5 bases, with 15 bases left in between. Stated time point: neoterminal ileum biopsy at postoperative endoscopy, about 6 months after surgery. This sample was taken from a study of T cell repertoires in ileal Crohn's disease. Sequencing was performed with immunoSEQ multiplex PCR; in TCRdb, only in-frame clones are kept and a portion is missing. The sample includes approximately 2,500 clones, 75% to 90% seen only once; the top ten take 11%.

The TCR was taken from an adult with Crohn's disease. The chain links TRBV19 to TRBJ2-5; D possibly corresponds to TRBD1 (6 bases). Sequenced: ileal tissue. CDR3 amino acids: CASSPNREGETQYF. DNA of the CDR3: TGTGCCAGTAGTCCGAACAGGGAAGGGGAGACCCAGTACTTC.